This T cell receptor (beta chain) was captured by sequencing in a study of PD-1 blockade in classical Hodgkin lymphoma. Study-level results: In newly diagnosed patients, baseline TCR diversity was reportedly below that of healthy donors. Baseline diversity resembling that of newly diagnosed patients was seen in complete responders.

Time point described: cycle 4 day 1 (C4D1), after 6 weeks of nivolumab. Relapse after autologous stem cell transplantation occurred in every patient, and brentuximab vedotin exposure varied. Assay used: immunoSEQ multiplex PCR; TCRdb lists only in-frame clones, some missing. The sample includes around 60,000 clones, 91% of them seen just once. There are 13 residues in the CDR3. From germline, CDR1 is SGDLS and CDR2 YYNGEE. V was trimmed by 7 bases and J by 0 bases, leaving 5 bases between them. As concerns this clone: Its specificity is not known.

The origin of this receptor is a human donor with classical Hodgkin lymphoma. The sequencing used peripheral blood mononuclear cells (PBMCs), collected before the fourth cycle of nivolumab. V gene TRBV9 combines with J gene TRBJ2-6, with D unresolved. The CDR3 loop is CASRSSGANVLTF. In nucleotides, the CDR3 is TGTGCCAGCCGAAGCTCTGGGGCCAACGTCCTGACTTTC.